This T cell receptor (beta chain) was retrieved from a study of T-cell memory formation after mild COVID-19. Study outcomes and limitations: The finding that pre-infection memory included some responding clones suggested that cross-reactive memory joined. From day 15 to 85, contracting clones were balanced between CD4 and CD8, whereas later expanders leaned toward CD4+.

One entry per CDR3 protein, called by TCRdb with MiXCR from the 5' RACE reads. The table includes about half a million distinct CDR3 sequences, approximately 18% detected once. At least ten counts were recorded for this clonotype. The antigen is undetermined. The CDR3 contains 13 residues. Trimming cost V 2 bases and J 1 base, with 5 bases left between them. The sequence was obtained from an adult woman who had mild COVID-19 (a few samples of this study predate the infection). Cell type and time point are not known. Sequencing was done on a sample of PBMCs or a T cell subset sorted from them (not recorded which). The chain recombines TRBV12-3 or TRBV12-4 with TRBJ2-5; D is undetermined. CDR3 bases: TGTGCCAGCAGTTTATCCCCCCAAGAGACCCAGTACTTC. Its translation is CASSLSPQETQYF.